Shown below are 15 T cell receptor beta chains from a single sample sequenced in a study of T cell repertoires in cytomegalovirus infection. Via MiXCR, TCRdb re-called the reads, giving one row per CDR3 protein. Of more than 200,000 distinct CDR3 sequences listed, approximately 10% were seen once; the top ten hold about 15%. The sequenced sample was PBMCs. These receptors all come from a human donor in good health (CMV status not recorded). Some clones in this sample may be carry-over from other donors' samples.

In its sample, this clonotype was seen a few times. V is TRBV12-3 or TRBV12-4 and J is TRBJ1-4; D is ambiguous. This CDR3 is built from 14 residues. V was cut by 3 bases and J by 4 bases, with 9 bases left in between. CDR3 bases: TGTGCCAGCAGTTTGAGGTCTTATAATGAAAAACTGTTTTTT. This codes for CASSLRSYNEKLFF.

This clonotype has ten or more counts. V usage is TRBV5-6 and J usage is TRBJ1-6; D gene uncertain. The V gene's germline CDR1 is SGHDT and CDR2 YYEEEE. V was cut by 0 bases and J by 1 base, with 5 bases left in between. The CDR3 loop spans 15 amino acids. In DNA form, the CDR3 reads TGTGCCAGCAGCTTGGGAGTATCCTATAATTCACCCCTCCACTTT. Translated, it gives CASSLGVSYNSPLHF.

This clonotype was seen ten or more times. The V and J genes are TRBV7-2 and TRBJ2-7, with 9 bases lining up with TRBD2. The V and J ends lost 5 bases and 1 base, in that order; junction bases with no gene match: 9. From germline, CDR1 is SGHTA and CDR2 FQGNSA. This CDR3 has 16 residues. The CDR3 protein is CASSRAGTSNSYEQYF. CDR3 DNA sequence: TGTGCCAGCAGCCGAGCCGGGACTAGCAATTCCTACGAGCAGTACTTC.

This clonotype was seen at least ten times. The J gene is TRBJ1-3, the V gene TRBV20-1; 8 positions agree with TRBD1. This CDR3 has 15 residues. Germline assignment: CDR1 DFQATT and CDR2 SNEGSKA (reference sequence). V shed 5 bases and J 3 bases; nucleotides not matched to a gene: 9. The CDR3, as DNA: TGCAGTGCTTGGACAGGGCAAGTCCGTGGAAACACCATATATTTT. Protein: CSAWTGQVRGNTIYF.

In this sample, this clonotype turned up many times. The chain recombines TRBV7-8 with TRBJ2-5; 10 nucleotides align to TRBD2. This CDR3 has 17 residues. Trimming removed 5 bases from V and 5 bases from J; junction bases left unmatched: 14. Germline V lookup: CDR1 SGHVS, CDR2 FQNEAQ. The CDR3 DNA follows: TGTGCCAGCAGCCCGAGCCTACTAGCGGGGCCCCGTGAGACCCAGTACTTC. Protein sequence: CASSPSLLAGPRETQYF.

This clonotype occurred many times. The CDR3 nucleotides are TGTGCCAGCAGTCACATATTCTGGGATACGCAGTATTTT. Translating gives CASSHIFWDTQYF. This chain joins TRBV7-2 and TRBJ2-3; no clear D gene. Between the trimmed V and J ends, which lost 6 bases and 6 bases, there was a span of 13 bases. In germline, CDR1 is SGHTA, CDR2 FQGNSA. This CDR3 spans 13 amino acids.

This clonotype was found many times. Written as DNA, the CDR3 is TGTGCCAGCTCACCACGTGCAGCGAGTTCGTACACTGAAGCTTTCTTT. Its protein is CASSPRAASSYTEAFF. The chain is built from TRBV18 and TRBJ1-1; D is ambiguous. Trimming removed 1 base from V and 3 bases from J, with 15 bases in between. This CDR3 contains 16 residues. Germline assignment: CDR1 KGHSH and CDR2 LQKENI. The full variable domain, its missing parts supplied by reference TRBV18 and TRBJ1-1, is NAGVMQNPRHLVRRRGQEARLRCSPMKGHSHVYWYRQLPEEGLKFMVYLQKENIIDESGMPKERFSAEFPKEGPSILRIQQVVRGDSAAYFCASSPRAASSYTEAFFGQGTRLTVV.

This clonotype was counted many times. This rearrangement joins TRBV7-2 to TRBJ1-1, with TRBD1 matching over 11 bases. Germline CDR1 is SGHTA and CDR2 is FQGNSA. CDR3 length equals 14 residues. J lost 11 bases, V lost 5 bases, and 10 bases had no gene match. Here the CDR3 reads CASSPLRTGGLAFF. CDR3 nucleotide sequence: TGTGCCAGCAGCCCCCTCAGGACAGGGGGCTTGGCTTTCTTT.

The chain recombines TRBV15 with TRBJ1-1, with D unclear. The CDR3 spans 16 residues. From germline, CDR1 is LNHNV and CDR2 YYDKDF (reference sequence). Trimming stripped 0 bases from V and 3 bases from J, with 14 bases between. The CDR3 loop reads CATSRDLVLGDTEAFF. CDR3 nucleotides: TGTGCCACCAGCAGAGATTTAGTTTTGGGAGACACTGAAGCTTTCTTT.

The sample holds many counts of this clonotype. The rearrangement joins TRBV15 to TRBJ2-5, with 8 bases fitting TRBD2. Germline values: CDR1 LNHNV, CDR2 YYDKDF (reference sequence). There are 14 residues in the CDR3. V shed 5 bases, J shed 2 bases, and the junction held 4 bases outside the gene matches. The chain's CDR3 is CATSYQRGQETQYF. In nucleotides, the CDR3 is TGTGCCACCAGCTACCAGCGGGGGCAAGAGACCCAGTACTTC. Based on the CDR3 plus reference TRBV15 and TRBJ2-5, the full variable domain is DAMVIQNPRYQVTQFGKPVTLSCSQTLNHNVMYWYQQKSSQAPKLLFHYYDKDFNNEADTPDNFQSRRPNTSFCFLDIRSPGLGDTAMYLCATSYQRGQETQYFGPGTRLLVL.

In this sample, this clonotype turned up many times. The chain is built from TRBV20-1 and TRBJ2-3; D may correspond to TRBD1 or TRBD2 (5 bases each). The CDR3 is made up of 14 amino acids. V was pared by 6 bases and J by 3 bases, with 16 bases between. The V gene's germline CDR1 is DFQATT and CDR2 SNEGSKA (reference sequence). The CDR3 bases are TGCAGTGCCCCGACCGGGGCCGGGACAGATACGCAGTATTTT. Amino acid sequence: CSAPTGAGTDTQYF.

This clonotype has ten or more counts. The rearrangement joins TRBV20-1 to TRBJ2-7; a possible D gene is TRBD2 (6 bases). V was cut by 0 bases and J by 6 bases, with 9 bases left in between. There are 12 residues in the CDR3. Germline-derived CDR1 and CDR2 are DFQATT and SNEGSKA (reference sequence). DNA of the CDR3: TGCAGTGCTAGAGATTGGGGAGGCGAGCAGTACTTC. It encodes CSARDWGGEQYF.

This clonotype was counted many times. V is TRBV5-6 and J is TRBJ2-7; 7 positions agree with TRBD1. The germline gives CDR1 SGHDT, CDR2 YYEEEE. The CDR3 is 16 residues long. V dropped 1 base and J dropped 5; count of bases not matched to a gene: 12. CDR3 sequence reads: CASSLPPGGGGNEQYF. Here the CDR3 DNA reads TGTGCCAGCAGCTTGCCCCCAGGGGGTGGAGGTAACGAGCAGTACTTC.

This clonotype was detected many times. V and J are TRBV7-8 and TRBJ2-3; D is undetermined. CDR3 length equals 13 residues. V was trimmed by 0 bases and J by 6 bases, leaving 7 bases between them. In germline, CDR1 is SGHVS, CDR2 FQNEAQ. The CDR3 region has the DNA TGTGCCAGCAGCTTAGCGGAACGGGATACGCAGTATTTT. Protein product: CASSLAERDTQYF.

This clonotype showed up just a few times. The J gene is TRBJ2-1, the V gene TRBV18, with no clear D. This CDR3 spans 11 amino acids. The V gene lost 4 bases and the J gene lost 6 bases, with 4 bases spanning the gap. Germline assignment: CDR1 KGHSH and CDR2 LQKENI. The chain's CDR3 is CASSRSNEQFF. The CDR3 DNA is TGTGCCAGCTCACGCTCCAATGAGCAGTTCTTC.